The T cell receptor beta chain described here comes from a study of blood T cell repertoires in COVID-19 (dated by TCRdb to the early 2020s). Concerning the study at large: Samples covering the acute and convalescent phases of COVID-19 were provided by collaborators in the United States, Italy and Spain. The material from the prospective study consisted of cDNA or gDNA derived from T cells, B-cell-depleted T cells, or PBMCs. Subjects who had been exposed to COVID-19, were actively infected with it, or had recovered from it provided the deeply sampled blood TCRbeta repertoires that made up the dataset. The repertoires were released in a freely available public database intended as a resource for research on the immune response to SARS-CoV-2. The samples were drawn from the first 160 participants of the ongoing ImmuneRACE study and from roughly 1,300 subjects provided by 6 global collaborators. Sample metadata almost always included a de-identified subject ID, COVID-19 status, age in years and sex. Where HLA class I and class II types were available, the types were taken from metadata supplied by the sample provider, not from assay-based typing.

Paper-wide results and their limitations: The quantity of clinical and demographic metadata differed by source and by participant and was supplied without curation.

In Seattle, one collaborating source enrolled patients while the infection was active and tracked those patients longitudinally over the course of disease. Collaborating institutions collected whole blood in K2EDTA tubes following their own protocols. For TCRbeta analysis, collaborator samples were shipped as frozen whole blood, as isolated PBMCs, or as DNA extracted from either sample type. For CDR1 and CDR2, the germline V gene lists SGHRS and YFSETQ. Taken from cysteine to phenylalanine, the CDR3 has 14 residues. The CDR3 DNA has 42 bases and is translated from base 1. Germline trimming: 4 bases from V, 5 bases from J; junction bases outside gene matches: 8. Concerning this clone: The target of this receptor is not known. Nothing much larger sits one base from this clone, and base qualities are not available.

TCRbeta CDR3 regions were amplified from genomic DNA using the immunoSEQ Assay, a bias-controlled multiplex PCR. On the study's bioinformatics: The number of nucleated cells in each sample was estimated from the amplification of reference gene primers within the assay. To quantify the absolute abundance of each unique TCRbeta CDR3 rearrangement, sequence reads were collapsed and filtered. Productive Simpson clonality was computed per sample as the square root of Simpson's diversity index over productive rearrangements. Not all clones reach the TCRdb copy of this immuneACCESS table, which keeps in-frame sequences only. Checked studies attribute under half of the gap to unresolved V genes and leave the rest unexplained. For V, J and clone size, that table is used; D and trimming come from the DNA. A total of 390,000 or so clones appear in this sample, around 89% of them only once. Around 3% of the sample rests with the top ten.

The sequenced sample was peripheral blood. This sequence was found in a woman aged 30 to 39 with COVID-19, enrolled during active disease. In this chain, TRBV5-1 is recombined with TRBJ1-2; the junction holds 7 bases that match TRBD1. The CDR3 has the sequence CASSIGQAAYGYTF. The bases are TGCGCCAGCAGCATAGGACAGGCAGCGTATGGCTACACCTTC.